The 30 T cell receptor beta chains below come from one sample, sequenced in a study of CD4 T cells in relation to SARS-CoV-2 and coronaviruses (dated by TCRdb to the early 2020s). CD4+ T cells from unexposed donors were collected before the COVID-19 pandemic (2011-2018). Following 10 days of culture, the EasySep CD4+ T cell isolation kit was used to isolate CD4+ T cells. The library was built by means of the immunoSEQ multiplex PCR assay. The table comes from immuneACCESS by way of TCRdb, which keeps in-frame sequences with V and J called. Part of the clones is missing from these tables; in studies checked, under half for an unresolved V gene and the rest for unknown reasons. The sample table records about 23,000 clones; roughly 70% of these occur just once. The ten largest clones add up to under 20% of the sample. These receptors' antigens are unknown. Sequencing was done on a sample of CD4+ T cells from PBMCs, cultured in vitro. These receptors originate from a human donor in good health.

This clone was seen more than once but under ten times. V is TRBV19 and J is TRBJ2-3, with 8 bases that match TRBD1. Germline CDR1 is LNHDA and CDR2 is SQIVND (reference sequence). J gave up 1 base and V 5 bases, and 8 bases lay outside the gene matches. The CDR3 extends over 16 amino acids. The CDR3 reads CASSPDRASGTDTQYF. The CDR3 DNA is TGTGCCAGTAGTCCGGACAGGGCTAGCGGCACAGATACGCAGTATTTT.

This clone turned up a few times. This chain links TRBV29-1 with TRBJ2-2; 7 bases map to TRBD1. V shed 1 base and J 6 bases; nucleotides not matched to a gene: 2. Germline assignment: CDR1 SQVTM and CDR2 ANQGSEA. The CDR3 totals 13 residues. CDR3 region: CSVEAQGAGELFF. CDR3 in DNA: TGCAGCGTTGAAGCCCAGGGGGCCGGGGAGCTGTTTTTT.

The V call is TRBV7-3, the J call TRBJ2-1; 12 nucleotides align to TRBD1. The CDR3 is 15 amino acids. The germline gives CDR1 SGHTA, CDR2 FQGTGA. Trimming cost V 5 bases and J 6 bases; bases outside gene matches: 5. This CDR3 is CASSPGTGGFNEQFF. The CDR3 DNA reads TGTGCCAGCAGCCCCGGGACAGGGGGCTTCAATGAGCAGTTCTTC. Full variable domain (remainder filled in from reference TRBV7-3 and TRBJ2-1): GAGVSQTPSNKVTEKGKYVELRCDPISGHTALYWYRQSLGQGPEFLIYFQGTGAADDSGLPNDRFFAVRPEGSVSTLKIQRTERGDSAVYLCASSPGTGGFNEQFFGPGTRLTVL.

This clone was found a few times. J is TRBJ2-4 and V is TRBV2; 8 bases align to TRBD1. This CDR3 has 19 amino acids. Trimming removed 6 bases from V and 7 bases from J; junction bases left unmatched: 23. Germline CDR1 and CDR2: SNHLY and FYNNEI. This chain's CDR3 is CASSAYGTGLRLPANIQYF. The CDR3 DNA sequence: TGTGCCAGCAGCGCATACGGGACAGGCCTCCGACTGCCCGCGAACATTCAGTACTTC.

J is TRBJ2-7 and V is TRBV7-9, with D possibly matching TRBD1 (6 bases). Germline CDR1 SEHNR, CDR2 FQNEAQ (reference sequence). Trimming took off 5 bases at V and 1 base at J, with 12 bases between the two ends. This CDR3 contains 14 residues. The CDR3 nucleotides read TGTGCCAGCAGCCTCGGACAGAATTCCTACGAGCAGTACTTC. This sequence encodes CASSLGQNSYEQYF.

The V and J genes are TRBV19 and TRBJ2-7, with 7 bases identical to TRBD2. After removal of 5 bases from V and 9 bases from J, the junction contained 22 bases not matched to a gene. The CDR3 covers 17 residues. Germline assignment: CDR1 LNHDA and CDR2 SQIVND (reference sequence). This chain's CDR3 is CASSPTDASLRTGGQYF. The CDR3 DNA is TGTGCCAGTAGTCCAACGGACGCGTCGCTTAGGACGGGGGGGCAGTACTTC.

The chain joins TRBV19 to TRBJ1-1, with D unclear. The germline V gene has CDR1 LNHDA and CDR2 SQIVND (reference sequence). The CDR3 is 13 amino acids. Trimming pared 1 base from V and 1 base from J, leaving 4 bases between. Here the CDR3 reads CASSIGGNTEAFF. The CDR3 region has the DNA TGTGCCAGTAGTATAGGGGGGAACACTGAAGCTTTCTTT.

In its sample, this clone was seen once. The gene calls are TRBV11-2 and TRBJ1-1; D remains ambiguous. Trimming shortened V by 6 bases and J by 2 bases, and 7 bases separated the two germline ends. This CDR3 spans 12 amino acids. Germline values: CDR1 SGHAT, CDR2 FQNNGV. CDR3 residues: CASSRPNTEAFF. DNA for the CDR3: TGTGCCAGCAGTAGACCCAACACTGAAGCTTTCTTT.

The V gene is TRBV9, the J gene TRBJ2-6, with 12 bases identical to TRBD2. With V trimmed by 0 bases and J by 3 bases, 1 base remained unmatched. Germline CDR1 reads SGDLS; CDR2 reads YYNGEE. The CDR3 sequence is 17 residues long. CDR3 region: CASSVGLAGVGANVLTF. In nucleotides, the CDR3 is TGTGCCAGCAGCGTAGGACTAGCGGGAGTTGGGGCCAACGTCCTGACTTTC.

This clone was counted a few times. The genes are TRBV9 and TRBJ1-1; D gene unclear. The germline V gene has CDR1 SGDLS and CDR2 YYNGEE. Between the trimmed V and J ends, which lost 0 bases and 4 bases, there was a span of 13 bases. The CDR3 length is 15 residues. CDR3 sequence (DNA): TGTGCCAGCAGCGTAGTTCGGGGTGGAAGCACTGAAGCTTTCTTT. It codes for CASSVVRGGSTEAFF.

A single count supports this clone. The chain recombines TRBV10-3 with TRBJ2-5, with TRBD2 matching over 9 bases. The CDR3 has 13 residues. Germline V CDR1 and CDR2: ENHRY, SYGVKD. Trimming took 9 bases from V and 3 from J; bases not matched to a gene: 5. The CDR3 bases are TGTGCCATTGGGCGGGGGGGAGAAGAGACCCAGTACTTC. It yields the protein CAIGRGGEETQYF.

The chain recombines TRBV3-1 (or the pseudogene TRBV3-2) with TRBJ2-5; D is ambiguous. The germline V gene encodes CDR1 LGHDT and CDR2 YNNKEL (reference sequence). Trimming removed 0 bases at V and 5 bases at J, with 16 bases between. The CDR3 has 16 amino acids. As DNA, the CDR3 is TGTGCCAGCAGCCAAGAGTCCAGCTCCGGTGGGGAGACCCAGTACTTC. It codes for CASSQESSSGGETQYF.

This chain links TRBV6-2 or TRBV6-3 with TRBJ1-4, with a tentative D call TRBD1 (6 bases). Per the germline V gene, CDR1 is MNHEY and CDR2 is SVGEGT. The V end was cut by 2 bases, the J end by 15 bases, with 13 bases between. CDR3 length equals 12 residues. The CDR3: CASSYAQGRMFF. The CDR3 nucleotides read TGTGCCAGCAGTTACGCACAGGGCAGGATGTTTTTT.

The chain's CDR3 is CASSPPESSGNTIYF. Here the CDR3 DNA reads TGTGCCAGCAGCCCGCCGGAAAGCTCTGGAAACACCATATATTTT. The J gene is TRBJ1-3, the V gene TRBV14; no clear D gene. Trimming took 4 bases from V and 0 from J, leaving 10 bases between them. This CDR3 has 15 residues. CDR1 is SGHDN, CDR2 FVKESK, per germline. Looking up the rest from reference TRBV14 and TRBJ1-3 gives the full variable domain: EAGVTQFPSHSVIEKGQTVTLRCDPISGHDNLYWYRRVMGKEIKFLLHFVKESKQDESGMPNNRFLAERTGGTYSTLKVQPAELEDSGVYFCASSPPESSGNTIYFGEGSWLTVV.

This chain connects TRBV19 to TRBJ2-1; D uncertain. Germline loops: CDR1 LNHDA, CDR2 SQIVND (reference sequence). Trimming left V 5 bases short and J 7 bases short, with 6 bases between. The CDR3 covers 11 residues. For the CDR3, the DNA is TGTGCCAGTAGTTTGCAGAATGAGCAGTTCTTC. Its protein is CASSLQNEQFF.

This clone has a single count. The chain employs TRBV30 and TRBJ2-1, with 7 positions matching TRBD2. This CDR3 has 13 residues. Germline-derived CDR1 and CDR2 are GTSNPN and SVGIG (reference sequence). Germline trimming cut 0 bases from V and 15 bases from J; bases unmatched to any gene: 11. CDR3 protein: CAWSVQRDAGVFF. The CDR3, as DNA: TGTGCCTGGAGTGTACAGCGGGACGCGGGGGTGTTCTTC. Full variable domain (rest looked up from reference TRBV30 and TRBJ2-1): SQTIHQWPATLVQPVGSPLSLECTVEGTSNPNLYWYRQAAGRGLQLLFYSVGIGQISSEVPQNLSASRPQDRQFILSSKKLLLSDSGFYLCAWSVQRDAGVFFGPGTRLTVL.

By sample fraction, this clone is large. V usage is TRBV5-6 and J usage is TRBJ2-7, with D possibly matching TRBD1 (6 bases). CDR1 is SGHDT, CDR2 YYEEEE, per germline. The CDR3 contains 14 residues. The V and J ends lost 0 bases and 3 bases respectively, with 10 bases between them. The CDR3 coding sequence is TGTGCCAGCAGCTTGGGGCTAGGGGGCTACGAGCAGTACTTC. Amino acid sequence: CASSLGLGGYEQYF.

By share, this clone ranks as large. This sequence joins TRBV4-3 and TRBJ1-6; weak D call: TRBD1 (5 bases). Germline V gives CDR1 LGHNA, CDR2 YSLEER. V was pared by 1 base and J by 10 bases, with 17 bases between. This CDR3 is built from 16 residues. The CDR3 here is CASSQGWGEFVSPLHF. Written as DNA, the CDR3 is TGCGCCAGCAGCCAAGGATGGGGGGAATTTGTGTCACCCCTCCACTTT.

The chain couples TRBV7-8 to TRBJ2-1, with unresolved D. V was pared by 5 bases and J by 6 bases, with 11 bases between. The CDR3 consists of 13 residues. Germline values: CDR1 SGHVS, CDR2 FQNEAQ. The CDR3 reads CASSVGPTNEQFF. In DNA, the CDR3 is TGTGCCAGCAGCGTCGGACCAACCAATGAGCAGTTCTTC.

This clone was picked up a small number of times. This sequence joins TRBV4-1 and TRBJ1-1; 8 bases are shared with TRBD1. The germline CDR1 and CDR2 sequences are MGHRA and YSYEKL. Trimming cost V 4 bases and J 4 bases; bases outside gene matches: 5. This CDR3 comprises 14 residues. The CDR3 here is CASSPQGAGTEAFF. For the CDR3, the DNA is TGCGCCAGCAGCCCTCAGGGGGCCGGCACTGAAGCTTTCTTT.

The rearrangement links TRBV27 to TRBJ2-5; 9 bases fit TRBD2. The V gene end was trimmed by 6 bases and the J gene end by 7 bases; junction bases not matched to a gene: 18. The CDR3 extends over 17 amino acids. CDR1 and CDR2 from the germline V gene are MNHEY and SMNVEV (reference sequence). Here the CDR3 DNA reads TGTGCCAGCAGCTTAGAGGGCGGGAGGGGCCCCTTTGGGACCCAGTACTTC. As protein: CASSLEGGRGPFGTQYF.

The V and J genes are TRBV7-3 and TRBJ2-1; 7 bases match TRBD2. Trimming removed 5 bases from V and 0 bases from J; junction bases left unmatched: 4. CDR3 size: 15 residues. The germline V gene encodes CDR1 SGHTA and CDR2 FQGTGA. CDR3 protein: CASSELASSYNEQFF. CDR3 in DNA: TGTGCCAGCAGCGAACTAGCGAGCTCCTACAATGAGCAGTTCTTC.

This clone was detected only a few times. The chain employs TRBV27 and TRBJ2-7; 11 positions agree with TRBD2. Germline-derived CDR1 and CDR2 are MNHEY and SMNVEV (reference sequence). This CDR3 is 13 amino acids long. The ends lost 9 bases at V and 3 bases at J; junction bases unmatched: 4. This chain's CDR3 is CASSTSGIYEQYF. DNA of the CDR3: TGTGCCAGTTCGACTAGCGGGATCTACGAGCAGTACTTC.

The V gene is TRBV20-1, the J gene TRBJ2-3; the match to TRBD2 covers 9 bases. J was trimmed by 5 bases and V by 3 bases; bases with no gene match: 15. CDR1 is DFQATT, CDR2 SNEGSKA, per germline (reference sequence). The CDR3 covers 17 residues. The CDR3 region is CSASDTSAGGHKDTQYF. The CDR3 DNA follows: TGCAGTGCTAGTGACACTTCGGCGGGGGGGCATAAAGATACGCAGTATTTT.

The chain recombines TRBV5-1 with TRBJ2-1, with 9 bases identical to TRBD2. Looked up from germline, CDR1 is SGHRS and CDR2 is YFSETQ. The length of the CDR3 is 17 residues. V gave up 7 bases and J gave up 1 base; unmatched junction bases: 12. Here the CDR3 DNA reads TGCGCCAGCTCGGGGGGAGCGGGGGGTCCGTCCTACAATGAGCAGTTCTTC. Its protein product is CASSGGAGGPSYNEQFF.

This chain connects TRBV10-1 to TRBJ2-3, with 7 bases identical to TRBD2. The ends lost 7 bases at V and 2 bases at J; junction bases unmatched: 9. The V gene's germline CDR1 is WNHNN and CDR2 SYGVQD (reference sequence). This CDR3 region has 15 residues. CDR3 residues: CASTWREGNTDTQYF. CDR3 sequence (DNA): TGCGCCAGCACTTGGAGGGAGGGGAACACAGATACGCAGTATTTT.

V is TRBV7-3 and J is TRBJ1-2; D remains unclear. This CDR3 contains 13 residues. V was cut by 0 bases and J by 3 bases, with 5 bases left in between. Per the germline V gene, CDR1 is SGHTA and CDR2 is FQGTGA. The CDR3 protein is CASSLTGDYGYTF. CDR3 bases: TGTGCCAGCAGCTTAACGGGTGACTATGGCTACACCTTC.

The gene calls are TRBV7-2 and TRBJ1-1, with D possibly being TRBD1 (5 bases). The CDR3 covers 13 residues. The germline V gene has CDR1 SGHTA and CDR2 FQGNSA. The V end lost 5 bases, the J end lost 1 base, and 8 bases lay between the germline ends. The CDR3 spells CASSAQENTEAFF. The CDR3 nucleotides are TGTGCCAGCAGCGCACAGGAGAACACTGAAGCTTTCTTT.

The chain has TRBV7-9 and TRBJ2-7, with unresolved D. The V end was cut by 7 bases, the J end by 5 bases, with 12 bases between. Germline V CDR1 and CDR2: SEHNR, FQNEAQ (reference sequence). The CDR3 has 12 amino acids. The CDR3 DNA follows: TGTGCCAGCACCGGGTACAGAAACGAGCAGTACTTC. Amino acids: CASTGYRNEQYF.

A few counts support this clone. CDR3: CAWSARGRGSNQPQHF. As DNA, the CDR3 is TGTGCCTGGAGTGCCCGGGGGCGGGGTAGCAATCAGCCCCAGCATTTT. V is TRBV30 and J is TRBJ1-5; D perhaps matches TRBD1 (6 bases). The CDR3 length is 16 residues. Germline-derived CDR1 and CDR2 are GTSNPN and SVGIG (reference sequence). V dropped 1 base and J dropped 0 bases, with 13 bases sitting between them.